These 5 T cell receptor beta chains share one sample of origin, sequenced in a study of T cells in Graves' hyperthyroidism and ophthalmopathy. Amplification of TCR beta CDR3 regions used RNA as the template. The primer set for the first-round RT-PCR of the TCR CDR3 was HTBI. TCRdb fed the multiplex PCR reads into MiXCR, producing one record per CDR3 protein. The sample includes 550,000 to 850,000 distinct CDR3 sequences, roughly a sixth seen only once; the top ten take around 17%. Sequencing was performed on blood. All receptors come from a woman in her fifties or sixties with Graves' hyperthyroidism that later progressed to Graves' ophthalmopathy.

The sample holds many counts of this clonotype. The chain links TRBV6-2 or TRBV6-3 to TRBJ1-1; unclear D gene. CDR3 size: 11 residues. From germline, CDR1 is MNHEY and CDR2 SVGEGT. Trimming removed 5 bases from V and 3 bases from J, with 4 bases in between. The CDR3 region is CASSRHTEAFF. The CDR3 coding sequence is TGTGCCAGCAGTCGTCACACTGAAGCTTTCTTT.

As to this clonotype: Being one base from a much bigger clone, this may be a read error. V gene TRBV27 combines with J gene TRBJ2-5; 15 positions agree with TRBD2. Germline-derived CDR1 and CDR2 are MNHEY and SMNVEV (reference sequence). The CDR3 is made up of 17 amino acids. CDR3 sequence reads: CAGSRGLAGGLRETQYF. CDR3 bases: TGTGCCGGCAGTAGAGGACTAGCGGGGGGGCTTAGGGAGACCCAGTACTTC.

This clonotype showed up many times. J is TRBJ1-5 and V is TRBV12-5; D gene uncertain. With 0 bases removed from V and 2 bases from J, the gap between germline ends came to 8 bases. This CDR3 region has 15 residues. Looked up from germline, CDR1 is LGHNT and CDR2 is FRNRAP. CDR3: CASGLVAGGNQPQHF. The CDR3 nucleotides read TGTGCTAGTGGTTTGGTCGCTGGGGGCAATCAGCCCCAGCATTTT.

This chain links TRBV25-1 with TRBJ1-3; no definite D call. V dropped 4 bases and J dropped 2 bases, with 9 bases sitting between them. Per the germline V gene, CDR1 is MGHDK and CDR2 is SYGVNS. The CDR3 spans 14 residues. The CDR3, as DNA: TGTGCCAGCAGTGGTCGGGTTACTGGAAACACCATATATTTT. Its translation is CASSGRVTGNTIYF.

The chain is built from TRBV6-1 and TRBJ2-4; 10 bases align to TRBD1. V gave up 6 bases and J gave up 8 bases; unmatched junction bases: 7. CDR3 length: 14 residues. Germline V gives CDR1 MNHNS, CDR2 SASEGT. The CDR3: CASSPPGQGDIQYF. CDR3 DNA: TGTGCCAGCAGCCCACCAGGACAGGGGGACATTCAGTACTTC.